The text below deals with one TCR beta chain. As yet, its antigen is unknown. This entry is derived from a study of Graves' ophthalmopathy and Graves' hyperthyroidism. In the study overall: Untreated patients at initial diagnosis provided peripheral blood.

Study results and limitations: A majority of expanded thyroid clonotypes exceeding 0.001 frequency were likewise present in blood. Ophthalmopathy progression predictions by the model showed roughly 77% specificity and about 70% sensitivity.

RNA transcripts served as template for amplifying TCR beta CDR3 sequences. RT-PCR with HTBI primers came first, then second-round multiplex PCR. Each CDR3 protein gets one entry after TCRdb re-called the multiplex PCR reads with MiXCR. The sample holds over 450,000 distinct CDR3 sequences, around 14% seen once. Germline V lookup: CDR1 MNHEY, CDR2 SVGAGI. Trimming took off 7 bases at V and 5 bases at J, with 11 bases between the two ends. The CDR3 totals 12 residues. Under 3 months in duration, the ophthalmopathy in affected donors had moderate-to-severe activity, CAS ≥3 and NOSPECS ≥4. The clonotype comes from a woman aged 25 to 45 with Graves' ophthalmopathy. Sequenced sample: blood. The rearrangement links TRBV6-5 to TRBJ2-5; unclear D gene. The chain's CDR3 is CASTSDPETQYF. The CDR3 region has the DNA TGTGCCAGCACCTCAGACCCGGAGACCCAGTACTTC.